This T cell receptor (beta chain) came from a study of identical twins. This clonotype was recorded a few times. MiXCR was run by TCRdb on the 5' RACE reads, yielding one entry per CDR3 protein. This sample has over 500,000 distinct CDR3 sequences; roughly a fifth occur once, and the top ten carry around 0.9%. These records were also assigned to another study, of T cells expressing NK-cell markers. Per that study: The study sequenced eight donors, seven HCMV-seropositive and one seronegative. The leading position in the CD3+CD56-NKG2C+ fraction of several donors also went to these clonotypes. There remained a lack of clarity about HCMV specificity of expanded NKG2C+ T cell clones.

The receptor was derived from a woman younger than 30 in good health. Sequencing was carried out using CD4+ T cells sorted from blood.

CDR3 nucleotide sequence: TGTGCCTCTCACGGGACAGGGAGGGGTTTTGGGGCCAACGTCCTGACTTTC. This encodes CASHGTGRGFGANVLTF. The gene calls are TRBV10-3 and TRBJ2-6, with TRBD1 identical over 9 bases. V gave up 11 bases and J gave up 3 bases; unmatched junction bases: 14. Germline loops: CDR1 ENHRY, CDR2 SYGVKD. This CDR3 region has 17 residues.